A single sample is the source of the 3 T cell receptor beta chains below, sequenced in a study of cytomegalovirus exposure and HLA in healthy donors. The primer mix had 60 Vbeta and 13 Jbeta primers. Only in-frame clones appear in the TCRdb table, and some are missing; sequencing was by immunoSEQ multiplex PCR. This table has approximately 70,000 clones, around three quarters appearing once. The specimen was PBMCs. These receptors originate from a man in his forties or fifties in good health and CMV-seronegative.

J is TRBJ2-7 and V is TRBV18; D perhaps matches TRBD2 (6 bases). CDR1 and CDR2 (germline): KGHSH, LQKENI. Deletions cut 3 bases from V and 2 bases from J, with 14 bases between. The CDR3 contains 15 residues. CDR3 sequence reads: CASSPGTFPTYEQYF. As DNA, the CDR3 is TGTGCCAGCTCACCCGGGACTTTTCCGACCTACGAGCAGTACTTC.

The rearrangement uses TRBV28 and TRBJ2-5, with TRBD1 matching over 8 bases. The J call may be faulty, since TRBJ2-7 better matches the DNA end. The germline CDR1 and CDR2 sequences are MDHEN and SYDVKM. The CDR3 is made up of 15 amino acids. The CDR3 DNA follows: TGTGCCAGCAGTTCACCCGGGACAGGCACCTACGAGCAGTACTTC. This sequence encodes CASSSPGTGTYEQYF.

J is TRBJ2-7 and V is TRBV5-8; TRBD1 might be the D (6 bases). The germline gives CDR1 SGHTS, CDR2 YDEGEE. V was trimmed by 4 bases and J by 6 bases, leaving 17 bases between them. CDR3 length: 14 amino acids. CDR3 sequence (DNA): TGTGCCAGCAGCACCGGGACACGGGGCGGCGAGCAGTACTTC. This codes for CASSTGTRGGEQYF.